This passage covers 12 T cell receptor beta chains from one sample sequenced in a study of kidney transplant recipient with SARS-CoV-2 infection. TCRdb re-analysed the reads in MiXCR, keeping a single row per CDR3 protein. The table has 200,000 to 300,000 distinct CDR3 sequences, about 28% seen once. The source material was a blood sample, sampled at baseline and on day 111 from a kidney transplant recipient. The receptors come from a male patient between 25 and 40 years old who had COVID-19 and was a kidney transplant recipient. Some T cells may trace back to the graft donor.

This clonotype was detected ten times or more. The rearrangement uses TRBV7-8 and TRBJ1-6; TRBD1 aligns across 7 bases. Germline CDR1 is SGHVS and CDR2 is FQNEAQ. The CDR3 consists of 17 residues. V lost 5 bases to trimming and J lost 7 bases; unmatched junction nucleotides: 14. The CDR3 here is CASSQLWTGEGNSPLHF. In DNA form, the CDR3 reads TGTGCCAGCAGCCAACTTTGGACAGGTGAAGGAAATTCACCCCTCCACTTT.

With respect to this clonotype: A much larger clone differs from this one at a single base, so this may be a read error. This sequence joins TRBV28 and TRBJ2-3; no firm D call. The J call may be wrong; the DNA end is better matched by TRBJ2-1. The CDR3 consists of 12 residues. The germline gives CDR1 MDHEN, CDR2 SYDVKM. The CDR3 nucleotides read TGTGCCAGCAGCCCCCTTCACAATGGGCAGTTCTTC. Translation gives CASSPLHNGQFF.

The table lists this clonotype with many counts. The genes are TRBV30 and TRBJ2-6, with D possibly being TRBD1 (6 bases). Germline V CDR1 and CDR2: GTSNPN, SVGIG (reference sequence). V dropped 7 bases and J dropped 0 bases, with 13 bases sitting between them. This CDR3 has 15 amino acids. CDR3 DNA: TGTGCCTACGGACAGACTCTCTCTGGGGCCAACGTCCTGACTTTC. This codes for CAYGQTLSGANVLTF.

This clonotype has just a few counts. The chain is built from TRBV12-5 and TRBJ2-1, with D perhaps TRBD2 (6 bases). The germline V and J ends were trimmed by 5 bases and 4 bases, with 15 bases remaining between them. CDR3 size: 15 residues. Per the germline V gene, CDR1 is LGHNT and CDR2 is FRNRAP. The CDR3 region has the DNA TGTGCTAGTGGTAAGCGGGCCCGACTATACAATGAGCAGTTCTTC. Its protein is CASGKRARLYNEQFF.

This clonotype was counted a few times. A much larger clone differs from this one at a single base, so this may be a read error. The CDR3 region is CANSLLRCIGKTYGYTF. In DNA form, the CDR3 reads TGTGCCAACAGTCTATTGCGCTGCATCGGAAAGACCTATGGCTACACCTTC. V and J are TRBV6-2 or TRBV6-3 and TRBJ1-2, with D hard to call. The CDR3 is 17 amino acids. Germline-derived CDR1 and CDR2 are MNHEY and SVGEGT.

For this clonotype: At one of its ends the junction is not consistent with the germline gene, which may arise from a read error. V usage is TRBV20-1 and J usage is TRBJ2-3; 11 nucleotides agree with TRBD2. CDR1 and CDR2 from the germline V gene are DFQATT and SNEGSKA (reference sequence). The CDR3 length is 17 residues. The CDR3 coding sequence is TGCAGTGCTCCCCGGTTAGCGGGAGGGGGATACACAGCTACGCAGTATTTT. Residues: CSAPRLAGGGYTATQYF.

This clonotype was observed many times. The chain combines TRBV2 with TRBJ2-2; D unresolved. V lost 3 bases and J lost 6, with 11 bases in between. Looked up from germline, CDR1 is SNHLY and CDR2 is FYNNEI. The CDR3 is 14 amino acids. The CDR3 bases are TGTGCCAGCAGTGAGACAAGGTCGGCCGGGGAGCTGTTTTTT. Its protein product is CASSETRSAGELFF. The full variable domain, its missing parts supplied by reference TRBV2 and TRBJ2-2, is EPEVTQTPSHQVTQMGQEVILRCVPISNHLYFYWYRQILGQKVEFLVSFYNNEISEKSEIFDDQFSVERPDGSNFTLKIRSTKLEDSAMYFCASSETRSAGELFFGEGSRLTVL.

This clonotype was recorded at least ten times. The chain links TRBV11-1 to TRBJ1-2; D unresolved. V was trimmed by 5 bases and J by 4 bases, leaving 23 bases between them. The germline V gene has CDR1 SGHAT and CDR2 FQDESV (reference sequence). The CDR3 contains 17 residues. CDR3 amino acids: CASSHVPKAGKTYGYTF. In nucleotides, the CDR3 is TGTGCCAGCAGCCACGTACCTAAGGCTGGAAAGACCTATGGCTACACCTTC.

This clonotype has ten or more counts. The chain is built from TRBV6-6 and TRBJ1-2; D unresolved. Trimming pared 5 bases from V and 4 bases from J, leaving 23 bases between. CDR1 is MNHNY, CDR2 SVGAGI, per germline (reference sequence). This CDR3 spans 17 amino acids. The CDR3 loop reads CASSISLGGRKTYGYTF. Here the CDR3 DNA reads TGTGCCAGCAGTATTTCGTTAGGTGGGAGAAAGACCTATGGCTACACCTTC.

As regards this clonotype: This may arise from a read error, as a much more abundant clone is one base away. Because the CDR3 is missing its conserved closing phenylalanine or tryptophan, this is likely a read error. This chain connects TRBV7-6 to TRBJ1-2, with no clear D. The germline V gene has CDR1 SGHVS and CDR2 FNYEAQ. The V gene lost 1 base and the J gene lost 8 bases, with 14 bases spanning the gap. The CDR3 totals 14 residues. CDR3 DNA: TGTGCCAGCAGCTTAGTAGGGCAGATCGGGGGCTACACCCTC. Translation: CASSLVGQIGGYTL.

The CDR3: CASSYDRARSFTGELFF. CDR3 DNA sequence: TGTGCCAGCAGTTACGACCGGGCCCGATCTTTCACCGGGGAGCTGTTTTTT. V usage is TRBV6-5 and J usage is TRBJ2-2; D call uncertain. The CDR3 length is 17 residues. Germline CDR1 reads MNHEY; CDR2 reads SVGAGI. V was shortened by 2 bases and J by 4 bases, with 17 bases between the two germline ends.

This clonotype has ten or more counts. The J gene is TRBJ1-2, the V gene TRBV27; perhaps TRBD1 as D (6 bases). The CDR3 has 13 residues. From germline, CDR1 is MNHEY and CDR2 SMNVEV (reference sequence). Deletions cut 6 bases from V and 6 bases from J, with 14 bases between. In DNA form, the CDR3 reads TGTGCCAGCAGAGGAGACAGGATCCATGGCTACACCTTC. Amino acid sequence: CASRGDRIHGYTF.